The 16 T cell receptor beta chains below come from one sample, sequenced in a study of T cell changes during pregnancy in multiple sclerosis. This table comes from immunoSEQ multiplex PCR, and its TCRdb copy is limited to in-frame clones, with some not included. This sample has about 57,000 clones, with approximately 90% found just once. The source material was peripheral blood, sampled after pregnancy. All receptors come from a female donor in good health, enrolled as a control in a pregnancy study.

The chain couples TRBV7-8 to TRBJ2-1; perhaps TRBD2 as D (5 bases). The CDR3 totals 14 residues. V lost 4 bases to trimming and J lost 5 bases, with 12 bases between them. Per germline, CDR1 SGHVS and CDR2 FQNEAQ. The CDR3 DNA sequence: TGTGCCAGCAGCTGGAGGACCCCGGACAATGAGCAGTTCTTC. It encodes CASSWRTPDNEQFF.

This rearrangement joins TRBV9 to TRBJ1-3; TRBD1 is a possible D gene (5 bases). Germline CDR1 SGDLS, CDR2 YYNGEE. V was cut by 3 bases and J by 0 bases, with 7 bases left in between. There are 14 residues in the CDR3. DNA of the CDR3: TGTGCCAGCAGCGCGGACAACTCTGGAAACACCATATATTTT. It is translated as CASSADNSGNTIYF.

The CDR3 DNA reads TGTGCCAGCAGTTCCTTGCCCAGACTAGCGGGGAGCTATGAGCAGTTCTTC. Translation gives CASSSLPRLAGSYEQFF. This sequence joins TRBV27 and TRBJ2-1; TRBD2 matches at 11 bases. CDR3 length equals 17 residues. The V segment lost 4 bases and the J segment 8 bases; nucleotides outside the gene matches: 13. Germline CDR1 reads MNHEY; CDR2 reads SMNVEV (reference sequence).

The chain combines TRBV7-9 with TRBJ2-4, with TRBD2 matching over 9 bases. Germline V gene data show CDR1 as SEHNR and CDR2 as FQNEAQ (reference sequence). The CDR3 runs 15 residues. The V gene end was trimmed by 1 base and the J gene end by 8 bases; junction bases not matched to a gene: 6. CDR3 sequence (DNA): TGTGCCAGCAGCTTAGGCGGGACTAGCAGTCACATTCAGTACTTC. Protein product: CASSLGGTSSHIQYF.

This sequence joins TRBV29-1 and TRBJ2-3, with 10 positions matching TRBD2. The CDR3 runs to 14 residues. The V and J ends lost 5 bases and 6 bases, in that order; junction bases with no gene match: 8. The germline CDR1 and CDR2 sequences are SQVTM and ANQGSEA. CDR3 nucleotides: TGCAGCGTTTCTCTTCTAGCGGGAGCGGATACGCAGTATTTT. The encoded protein is CSVSLLAGADTQYF.

The rearrangement joins TRBV19 to TRBJ2-1; a possible D gene is TRBD1 (6 bases). The germline CDR1 and CDR2 sequences are LNHDA and SQIVND (reference sequence). The CDR3 is 14 amino acids. Trimming took off 4 bases at V and 1 base at J, with 8 bases between the two ends. The DNA of the CDR3 is TGTGCCAGTAGTACAGGGGATTCCTACAATGAGCAGTTCTTC. Residues: CASSTGDSYNEQFF.

Only a few counts were recorded for this clone. The CDR3 reads CASSLSQQGWAYEQYF. In DNA form, the CDR3 reads TGTGCCAGCAGTTTATCCCAACAGGGGTGGGCCTACGAGCAGTACTTC. The chain links TRBV27 to TRBJ2-7, with 7 bases identical to TRBD1. V trimming: 0 bases; J trimming: 2 bases; junction bases outside the gene matches: 7. The germline V gene has CDR1 MNHEY and CDR2 SMNVEV (reference sequence). This CDR3 is 16 amino acids long.

The rearrangement links TRBV27 to TRBJ2-5; 7 bases agree with TRBD1. This CDR3 comprises 14 residues. Germline CDR1 reads MNHEY; CDR2 reads SMNVEV (reference sequence). With 6 bases clipped from V and 2 bases from J, the junction kept 6 bases outside the gene matches. CDR3 region: CASSRQGGQETQYF. The CDR3 DNA reads TGTGCCAGCAGCCGACAGGGTGGGCAAGAGACCCAGTACTTC.

The rearrangement uses TRBV19 and TRBJ2-1, with 8 nucleotides matching TRBD2. In germline, CDR1 is LNHDA, CDR2 SQIVND (reference sequence). This CDR3 is 14 amino acids long. V was pared by 3 bases and J by 6 bases, with 4 bases of the junction left unmatched. The CDR3 sequence is CASSMGLGGNEQFF. For the CDR3, the DNA is TGTGCCAGTAGTATGGGACTAGGAGGCAATGAGCAGTTCTTC.

The genes are TRBV5-1 and TRBJ2-1; perhaps TRBD2 as D (6 bases). The V end lost 5 bases, the J end lost 6 bases, and 12 bases lay between the germline ends. There are 13 residues in the CDR3. The germline gives CDR1 SGHRS, CDR2 YFSETQ. The CDR3 DNA is TGCGCCAGCAGTGGGGGAGGAGTCAATGAGCAGTTCTTC. Its protein product is CASSGGGVNEQFF.

The V call is TRBV7-8, the J call TRBJ2-1; 7 bases align to TRBD2. After removal of 1 base from V and 7 bases from J, the junction contained 4 bases not matched to a gene. The CDR3 is made up of 14 amino acids. Germline V lookup: CDR1 SGHVS, CDR2 FQNEAQ. CDR3: CASSLELAKNEQFF. The DNA of the CDR3 is TGTGCCAGCAGCTTAGAACTAGCGAAGAATGAGCAGTTCTTC. The entire variable domain, with the rest obtained from reference TRBV7-8 and TRBJ2-1, is as follows: GAGVSQSPRYKVAKRGQDVALRCDPISGHVSLFWYQQALGQGPEFLTYFQNEAQLDKSGLPSDRFFAERPEGSVSTLKIQRTQQEDSAVYLCASSLELAKNEQFFGPGTRLTVL.

The rearrangement joins TRBV18 to TRBJ1-5; D remains unclear. V was pared by 2 bases and J by 5 bases, with 7 bases between. Germline V gene data show CDR1 as KGHSH and CDR2 as LQKENI. The CDR3 runs 13 residues. The CDR3 is CASSPNLDQPQHF. DNA of the CDR3: TGTGCCAGCTCACCAAACTTGGATCAGCCCCAGCATTTT.

The V gene is TRBV27, the J gene TRBJ2-7; 9 nucleotides agree with TRBD1. The CDR3 spans 17 residues. Looked up from germline, CDR1 is MNHEY and CDR2 is SMNVEV (reference sequence). V lost 4 bases to trimming and J lost 2 bases; unmatched junction nucleotides: 12. In DNA form, the CDR3 reads TGTGCCAGCAGTTCGCACCTACCGGGACAGGGACCCTACGAGCAGTACTTC. This sequence encodes CASSSHLPGQGPYEQYF.

The V and J genes are TRBV5-4 and TRBJ2-1; 7 bases agree with TRBD2. Trimming removed 4 bases from V and 2 bases from J; junction bases left unmatched: 6. The CDR3 covers 15 residues. Germline CDR1 SGHNT, CDR2 YYREEE (reference sequence). CDR3 sequence reads: CASSPGGGTYNEQFF. The CDR3 nucleotides read TGTGCCAGCAGCCCGGGAGGAGGGACCTACAATGAGCAGTTCTTC.

The chain employs TRBV7-3 and TRBJ2-2, with 10 bases matching TRBD2. The CDR3 has 16 residues. Trimming cost V 2 bases and J 0 bases; bases outside gene matches: 0. CDR1 and CDR2 from the germline V gene are SGHTA and FQGTGA. In DNA form, the CDR3 reads TGTGCCAGCAGCTTACTAGCGGGAGCGAACACCGGGGAGCTGTTTTTT. As protein: CASSLLAGANTGELFF. The full variable domain, rest sourced from reference TRBV7-3 and TRBJ2-2, is GAGVSQTPSNKVTEKGKYVELRCDPISGHTALYWYRQSLGQGPEFLIYFQGTGAADDSGLPNDRFFAVRPEGSVSTLKIQRTERGDSAVYLCASSLLAGANTGELFFGEGSRLTVL.

Regarding this clone: The junction departs from germline at one end; a sequencing error may be responsible. The gene calls are TRBV7-7 and TRBJ2-7; TRBD1 agrees at 10 bases. Germline V gene lookup returns CDR1 SSHAT and CDR2 FNYEAQ (reference sequence). The CDR3 loop spans 17 amino acids. This CDR3 is CASSRTPPGQGINEQYF. The CDR3 DNA follows: TGTGCTAGCAGCCGAACTCCCCCGGGACAGGGGATTAACGAGCAGTACTTC.